Below are 7 T cell receptor beta chains sequenced from a single sample in a study of CXCR3-negative and CXCR3-positive naive CD8 T cells. UMI-tagged TRB cDNA libraries were built via 5' RACE. TCRdb reanalyzed the 5' RACE reads, giving one entry per CDR3 protein sequence and no DNA. The ten most abundant clones cover roughly 1.5% of a sample with roughly 40,000 distinct CDR3 sequences. The sample taken for sequencing was naive CXCR3- CD8+ T cells from blood. Specified subset: CD45RO-CCR7+CD27+CD95- naive CD8+ T cells lacking CXCR3 (TNR3-). These receptors were taken from a human donor in good health. Some clones in this sample may be carry-over from other donors' samples.

The chain uses TRBV29-1 and TRBJ1-1; absent DNA, TCRdb's TRBD1 call cannot be checked. The CDR3 extends over 13 amino acids. The germline gives CDR1 SQVTM, CDR2 ANQGSEA. CDR3 sequence reads: CSVLTGMNTEAFF. The variable domain in full, completed from reference TRBV29-1 and TRBJ1-1, reads SAVISQKPSRDICQRGTSLTIQCQVDSQVTMMFWYRQQPGQSLTLIATANQGSEATYESGFVIDKFPISRPNLTFSTLTVSNMSPEDSSIYLCSVLTGMNTEAFFGQGTRLTVV.

The chain employs TRBV29-1 and TRBJ2-1; the D gene TCRdb calls, TRBD2, cannot be checked with no DNA. Germline lookup yields CDR1 SQVTM and CDR2 ANQGSEA. The CDR3 extends over 15 amino acids. The CDR3 region is CSVTSGSQLYNEQFF.

The gene calls are TRBV28 and TRBJ2-7; checking the TCRdb D call of TRBD2 is not possible without DNA. The CDR3 totals 15 residues. Germline loops: CDR1 MDHEN, CDR2 SYDVKM. The CDR3 loop is CASPSPSPSSYEQYF. Full variable domain (outside the CDR3, taken from reference TRBV28 and TRBJ2-7): DVKVTQSSRYLVKRTGEKVFLECVQDMDHENMFWYRQDPGLGLRLIYFSYDVKMKEKGDIPEGYSVSREKKERFSLILESASTNQTSMYLCASPSPSPSSYEQYFGPGTRLTVT.

By frequency, this clonotype is medium-sized. This chain connects TRBV5-1 to TRBJ2-1; TCRdb reports TRBD1, a call that lacks DNA to check it against. Germline CDR1 is SGHRS and CDR2 is YFSETQ. The CDR3 consists of 15 residues. CDR3 region: CASSFGTGSYNEQFF.

The chain uses TRBV29-1 and TRBJ2-7; TCRdb's D call, TRBD1, is unchecked because there is no DNA. The germline V gene encodes CDR1 SQVTM and CDR2 ANQGSEA. The CDR3 contains 12 residues. The CDR3 sequence is CSVQQGTYEQYF.

The chain couples TRBV6-2 or TRBV6-3 to TRBJ1-1; checking the TCRdb D call of TRBD1 is not possible without DNA. CDR1 and CDR2 from the germline V gene are MNHEY and SVGEGT. The CDR3 has 14 residues. CDR3 region: CASSGTGVNTEAFF.

This chain joins TRBV6-1 and TRBJ2-1. The germline gives CDR1 MNHNS, CDR2 SASEGT. CDR3 length: 13 residues. The CDR3 here is CASIEGSGSEQFF.